Below are 13 T cell receptor beta chains sequenced from a single sample in a study of blood T cells in healthy people across ages. Together with a sample-barcoded 5' primer, a J-beta primer mix was included in a second PCR lasting roughly 6 to 12 cycles. TCRdb itself ran the 5' RACE reads through MiXCR, one entry per CDR3 protein. Of roughly 860,000 distinct CDR3 sequences in the sample, around two thirds were seen once. The specimen was blood. The receptors were gathered from a man under 40 in good health.

The chain carries TRBV6-5 and TRBJ2-1; 9 nucleotides agree with TRBD1. Losses at the gene ends were 3 bases for V and 14 bases for J; bases not matched to a gene: 11. CDR3 size: 14 residues. CDR1 is MNHEY and CDR2 is SVGAGI in the germline V gene. Written as DNA, the CDR3 is TGTGCCAGCAGTTATTCCGGGACAGGGCCCGATAAGTTCTTC. Its translation: CASSYSGTGPDKFF.

V is TRBV20-1 and J is TRBJ2-3, with D unclear. V was pared by 0 bases and J by 0 bases, with 7 bases between. The CDR3 sequence is 14 residues long. Looked up from germline, CDR1 is DFQATT and CDR2 is SNEGSKA (reference sequence). The CDR3 nucleotides read TGCAGTGCTAGAGACAGCGCTAGCACAGATACGCAGTATTTT. Translating gives CSARDSASTDTQYF.

The chain carries TRBV20-1 and TRBJ2-7; TRBD1 agrees at 11 bases. V lost 1 base and J lost 3; bases outside the gene matches: 8. Germline values: CDR1 DFQATT, CDR2 SNEGSKA (reference sequence). CDR3 length equals 16 residues. In DNA, the CDR3 is TGCAGTGCTAGAGGTCGGGACAGGGGGGCATTCTACGAGCAGTACTTC. Translation gives CSARGRDRGAFYEQYF.

This sequence joins TRBV2 and TRBJ2-3, with no clear D. Trimming shortened V by 4 bases and J by 8 bases, and 7 bases separated the two germline ends. Looked up from germline, CDR1 is SNHLY and CDR2 is FYNNEI. There are 11 residues in the CDR3. CDR3: CASSAGSTQYF. CDR3 nucleotides: TGTGCCAGCAGTGCTGGCAGTACGCAGTATTTT.

A single count supports this clonotype. V usage is TRBV4-1 and J usage is TRBJ1-2; D unclear. The CDR3 sequence is 15 residues long. Germline V gene lookup returns CDR1 MGHRA and CDR2 YSYEKL. The germline V and J ends were trimmed by 2 bases and 7 bases, with 17 bases remaining between them. The CDR3 DNA sequence: TGCGCCAGCAGCCAATTGGTTGATGCAAGGAGTGGCTACACCTTC. Protein sequence: CASSQLVDARSGYTF.

Only a few counts were recorded for this clonotype. The CDR3, as DNA: TGTGCCAGCAGACCCCGAGGGGTTTTAGCCAAAAACATTCAGTACTTC. This gives the protein CASRPRGVLAKNIQYF. This chain links TRBV28 with TRBJ2-4, with D perhaps assigned TRBD1 or TRBD2 (5 bases each). V was trimmed by 6 bases and J by 0 bases, leaving 15 bases between them. CDR1 is MDHEN, CDR2 SYDVKM, per germline. The CDR3 has 16 residues.

The chain combines TRBV9 with TRBJ2-3; the D gene could be TRBD1 or TRBD2 (7 bases each). This CDR3 comprises 15 residues. Germline V gene lookup returns CDR1 SGDLS and CDR2 YYNGEE. The germline V and J ends were trimmed by 2 bases and 5 bases, with 15 bases remaining between them. In nucleotides, the CDR3 is TGTGCCAGCAGCGTTTTTCCAGGGGGGGAAGATACGCAGTATTTT. Protein sequence: CASSVFPGGEDTQYF.

The chain joins TRBV5-1 to TRBJ2-7; a possible D gene is TRBD1 (6 bases). The germline CDR1 and CDR2 sequences are SGHRS and YFSETQ. This CDR3 is 15 amino acids long. V lost 1 base and J lost 6, with 17 bases in between. The CDR3 nucleotides are TGCGCCAGCAGCTTGTCAGGGGCGACGACGAGCGAGCAGTACTTC. The encoded protein is CASSLSGATTSEQYF.

This chain uses TRBV6-1 with TRBJ2-7, with 7 nucleotides matching TRBD2. Germline loops: CDR1 MNHNS, CDR2 SASEGT. Germline trimming cut 1 base from V and 3 bases from J; bases unmatched to any gene: 3. There are 14 residues in the CDR3. CDR3: CASSEVWTSYEQYF. In DNA form, the CDR3 reads TGTGCCAGCAGTGAAGTATGGACTAGCTACGAGCAGTACTTC.

This chain joins TRBV20-1 and TRBJ2-7; 7 positions agree with TRBD1. The CDR3 extends over 12 amino acids. CDR1 and CDR2 from the germline V gene are DFQATT and SNEGSKA (reference sequence). V was clipped by 6 bases and J by 3 bases; unmatched bases: 5. CDR3 region: CSARGQDYEQYF. CDR3 DNA sequence: TGCAGTGCCCGCGGACAGGACTACGAGCAGTACTTC.

This clonotype was recorded once. V gene TRBV29-1 combines with J gene TRBJ2-7, with D possibly TRBD1 on 6 matching bases. CDR3 length: 14 amino acids. The V and J ends lost 3 bases and 0 bases respectively, with 12 bases between them. CDR1 SQVTM and CDR2 ANQGSEA come from the germline V gene. CDR3 bases: TGCAGCGTTGATGGAGAACAGGGCTCCTACGAGCAGTACTTC. Protein sequence: CSVDGEQGSYEQYF.

This clonotype was seen only a few times. V usage is TRBV12-3 or TRBV12-4 and J usage is TRBJ2-5; D may be TRBD2 (6 bases). There are 15 residues in the CDR3. Trimming pared 3 bases from V and 7 bases from J, leaving 18 bases between. CDR3 amino acids: CASSLGLSGVGTQYF. The CDR3 DNA sequence: TGTGCCAGCAGTTTGGGGCTTAGCGGAGTGGGGACCCAGTACTTC.

This rearrangement joins TRBV4-3 to TRBJ2-7; tentative D call: TRBD1 (5 bases). This CDR3 is 14 amino acids long. CDR1 LGHNA and CDR2 YSLEER come from the germline V gene. V was cut by 3 bases and J by 3 bases, with 12 bases left in between. CDR3 protein: CASSHETQGYEQYF. The CDR3 DNA follows: TGCGCCAGCAGCCATGAAACTCAGGGCTACGAGCAGTACTTC.